This record concerns one T cell receptor (beta chain) sequence. Its antigen is currently unknown. The data were obtained in a study of T-cell memory formation after mild COVID-19. Whole-study results and caveats: Shrinking CD4+ clones resided mostly in CM and EM, and CD8+ ones in EMRA. The authors did not confirm SARS-CoV-2 specificity of second-wave clones peaking day 37.

From 5'RACE with constant-segment primers came TCR alpha and TCR beta cDNA libraries that carried sample barcodes and UMIs. TCRdb reprocessed the 5' RACE reads with MiXCR, giving one entry per CDR3 protein. The sample includes 190,000 or so distinct CDR3 sequences, under 12% of them seen just once. V was pared by 6 bases and J by 8 bases, with 4 bases of the junction left unmatched. CDR1 and CDR2 from the germline V gene are KGHSH and LQKENI. The CDR3 is made up of 12 amino acids. This receptor was taken from a man in his late teens or twenties who had mild COVID-19 (a few samples of this study predate the infection). Cell type and time point are not known. The sequencing sample was made of PBMCs or a T cell subset sorted from them (not recorded which). The chain is built from TRBV18 and TRBJ2-1; TRBD1 agrees at 7 bases. The CDR3 loop reads CASSPDRDEQFF. DNA for the CDR3: TGTGCCAGCTCGCCAGACAGGGATGAGCAGTTCTTC.